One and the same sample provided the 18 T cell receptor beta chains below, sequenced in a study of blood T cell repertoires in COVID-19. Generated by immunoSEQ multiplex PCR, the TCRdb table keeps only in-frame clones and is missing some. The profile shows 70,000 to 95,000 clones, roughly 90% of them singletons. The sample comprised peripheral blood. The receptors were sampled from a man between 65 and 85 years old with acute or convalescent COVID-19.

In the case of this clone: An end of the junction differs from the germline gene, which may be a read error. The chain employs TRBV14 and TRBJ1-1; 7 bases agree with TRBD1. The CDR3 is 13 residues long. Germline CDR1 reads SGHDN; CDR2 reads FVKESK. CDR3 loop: CASSRRGNAEAFF. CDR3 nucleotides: TGTGCCAGCAGCCGCAGGGGGAACGCTGAAGCTTTCTTT.

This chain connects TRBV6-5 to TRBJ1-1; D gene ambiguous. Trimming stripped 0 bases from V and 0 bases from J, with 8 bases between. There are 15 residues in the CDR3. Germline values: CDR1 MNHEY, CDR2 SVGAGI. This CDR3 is CASSYSGSLNTEAFF. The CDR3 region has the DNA TGTGCCAGCAGTTACTCGGGCAGCCTGAACACTGAAGCTTTCTTT.

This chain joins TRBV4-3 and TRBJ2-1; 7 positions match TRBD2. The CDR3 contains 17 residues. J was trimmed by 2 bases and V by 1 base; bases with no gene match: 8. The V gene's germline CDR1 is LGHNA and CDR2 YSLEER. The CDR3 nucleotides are TGCGCCAGCAGCCAAGGAGTGTCGGGACTAACCTACAATGAGCAGTTCTTC. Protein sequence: CASSQGVSGLTYNEQFF.

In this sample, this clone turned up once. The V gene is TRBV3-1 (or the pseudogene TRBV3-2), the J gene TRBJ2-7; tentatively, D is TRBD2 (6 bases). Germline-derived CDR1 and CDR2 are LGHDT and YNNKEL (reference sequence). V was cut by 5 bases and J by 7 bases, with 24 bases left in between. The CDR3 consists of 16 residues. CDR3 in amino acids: CASSSWGGGLEGEQYF. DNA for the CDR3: TGTGCCAGCAGCTCATGGGGCGGAGGGCTAGAGGGGGAGCAGTACTTC.

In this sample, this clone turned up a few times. CDR3: CASSWGTAGSYEQYF. The DNA of the CDR3 is TGTGCCAGCAGTTGGGGGACAGCTGGCTCCTACGAGCAGTACTTC. This rearrangement joins TRBV27 to TRBJ2-7; TRBD1 aligns across 7 bases. The CDR3 spans 15 residues. V lost 4 bases to trimming and J lost 0 bases; unmatched junction nucleotides: 6. Germline values: CDR1 MNHEY, CDR2 SMNVEV (reference sequence).

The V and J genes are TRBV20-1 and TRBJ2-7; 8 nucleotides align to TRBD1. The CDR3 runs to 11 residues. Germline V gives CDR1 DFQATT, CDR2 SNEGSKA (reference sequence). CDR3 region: CRAGQAYEQYF. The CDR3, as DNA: TGCAGGGCGGGACAGGCCTACGAGCAGTACTTC.

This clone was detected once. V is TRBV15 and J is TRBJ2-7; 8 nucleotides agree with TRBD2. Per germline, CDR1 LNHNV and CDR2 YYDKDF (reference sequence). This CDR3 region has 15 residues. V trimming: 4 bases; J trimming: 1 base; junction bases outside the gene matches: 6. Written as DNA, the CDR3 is TGTGCCACCAGCACCCGGGAGGGACGTTCCTACGAGCAGTACTTC. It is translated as CATSTREGRSYEQYF.

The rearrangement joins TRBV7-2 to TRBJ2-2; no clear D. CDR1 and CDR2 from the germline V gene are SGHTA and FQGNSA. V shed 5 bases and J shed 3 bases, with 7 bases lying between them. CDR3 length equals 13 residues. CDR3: CASSKLYTGELFF. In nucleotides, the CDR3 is TGTGCCAGCAGCAAACTCTACACCGGGGAGCTGTTTTTT.

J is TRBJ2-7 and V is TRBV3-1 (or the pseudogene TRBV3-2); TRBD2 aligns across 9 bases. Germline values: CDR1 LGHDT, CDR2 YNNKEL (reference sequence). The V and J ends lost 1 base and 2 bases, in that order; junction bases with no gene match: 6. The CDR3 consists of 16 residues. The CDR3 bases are TGTGCCAGCAGCCAAGTTTCCGCGGGAGGGCCCTACGAGCAGTACTTC. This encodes CASSQVSAGGPYEQYF.

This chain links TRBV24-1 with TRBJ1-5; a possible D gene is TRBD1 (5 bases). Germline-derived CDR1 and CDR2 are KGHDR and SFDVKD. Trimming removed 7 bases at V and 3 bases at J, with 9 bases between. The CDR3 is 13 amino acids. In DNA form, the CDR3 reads TGTGCCACCAGGGGGGGTGACAATCAGCCCCAGCATTTT. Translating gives CATRGGDNQPQHF.

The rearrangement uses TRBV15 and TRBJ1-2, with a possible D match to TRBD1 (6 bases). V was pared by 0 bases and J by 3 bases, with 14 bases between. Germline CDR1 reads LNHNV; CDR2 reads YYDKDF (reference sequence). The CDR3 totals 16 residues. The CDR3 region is CATSRDREGGYYGYTF. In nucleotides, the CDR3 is TGTGCCACCAGCAGAGACCGCGAAGGGGGTTACTATGGCTACACCTTC.

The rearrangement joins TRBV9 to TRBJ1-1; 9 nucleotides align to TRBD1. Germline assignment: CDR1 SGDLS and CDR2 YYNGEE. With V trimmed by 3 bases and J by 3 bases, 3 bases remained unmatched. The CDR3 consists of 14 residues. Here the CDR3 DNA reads TGTGCCAGCAGCGCACGACAGGGGGACACTGAAGCTTTCTTT. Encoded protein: CASSARQGDTEAFF.

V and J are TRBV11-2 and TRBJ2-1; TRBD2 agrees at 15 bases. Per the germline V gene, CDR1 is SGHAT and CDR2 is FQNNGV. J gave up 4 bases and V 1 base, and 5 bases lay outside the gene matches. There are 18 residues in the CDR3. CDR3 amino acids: CASSLGLGLAGGYNEQFF. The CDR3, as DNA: TGTGCCAGCAGCTTAGGTCTAGGACTAGCGGGAGGGTACAATGAGCAGTTCTTC.

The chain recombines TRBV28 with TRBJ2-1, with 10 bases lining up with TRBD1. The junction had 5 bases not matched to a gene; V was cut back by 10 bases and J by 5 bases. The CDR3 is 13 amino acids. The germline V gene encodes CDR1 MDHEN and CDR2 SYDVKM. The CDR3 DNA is TGTGCCACCGACAGGGGGCGAAACAATGAGCAGTTCTTC. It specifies CATDRGRNNEQFF.

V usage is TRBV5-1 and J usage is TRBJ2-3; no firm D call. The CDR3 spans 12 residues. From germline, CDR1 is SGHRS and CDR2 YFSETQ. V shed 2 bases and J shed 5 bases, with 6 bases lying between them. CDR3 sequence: CASSFPGDTQYF. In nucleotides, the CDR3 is TGCGCCAGCAGCTTCCCCGGAGATACGCAGTATTTT.

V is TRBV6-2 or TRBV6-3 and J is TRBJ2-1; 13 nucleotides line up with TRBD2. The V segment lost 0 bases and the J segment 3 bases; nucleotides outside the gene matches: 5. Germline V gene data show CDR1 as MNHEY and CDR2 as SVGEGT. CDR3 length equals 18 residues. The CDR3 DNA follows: TGTGCCAGCAGTTACTCCGGACTAGCGGGAGTGGTCTACAATGAGCAGTTCTTC. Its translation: CASSYSGLAGVVYNEQFF.

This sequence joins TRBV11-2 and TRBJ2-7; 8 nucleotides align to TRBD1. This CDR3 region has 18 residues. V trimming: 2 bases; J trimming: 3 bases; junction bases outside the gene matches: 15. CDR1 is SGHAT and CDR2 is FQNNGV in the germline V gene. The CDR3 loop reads CASSLSPGDRTYFYEQYF. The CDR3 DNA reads TGTGCCAGCAGCTTAAGTCCGGGGGACAGGACTTATTTCTACGAGCAGTACTTC.

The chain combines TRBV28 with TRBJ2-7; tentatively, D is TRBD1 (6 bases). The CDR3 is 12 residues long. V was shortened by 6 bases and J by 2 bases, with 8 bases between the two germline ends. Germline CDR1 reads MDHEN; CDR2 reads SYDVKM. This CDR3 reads CASRGHPYEQYF. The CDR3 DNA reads TGTGCCAGCAGGGGACACCCCTACGAGCAGTACTTC.